Listed below are T cell receptor beta chains from one sample, sequenced in a study of OX40 agonist ivuxolimab in advanced cancers. Repertoires were generated with immunoSEQ multiplex PCR, while TCRdb's copy carries only in-frame clones and drops some. The table has about 68,000 clones, 86% seen once. The material sequenced was CD4+ or CD8+ T cells sorted from blood, taken in a trial of the OX40 agonist ivuxolimab. The source of these receptors is an adult with an advanced solid tumor such as melanoma, head and neck, liver or kidney cancer. CDR3s include the opening cysteine and the closing phenylalanine or tryptophan. Fields, in order: J gene, V gene, D gene, clone size, CDR3 protein, CDR3 DNA. D genes are given only for firm matches. Clone sizes are given selectively: once, few, many, or a class where the clone is expanded.

j_gene: TRBJ2-7; v_gene: TRBV5-4; d_gene: TRBD2; abundance: -; CDR3aa: CASSGSGTRRAYEQYF; CDR3nt: TGTGCCAGCAGTGGTAGCGGGACTCGGCGGGCCTACGAGCAGTACTTC
j_gene: TRBJ1-2; v_gene: TRBV13; d_gene: -; abundance: -; CDR3aa: CASSLGARATNNYGYTF; CDR3nt: TGTGCCAGCAGCTTAGGGGCCAGGGCGACTAATAACTATGGCTACACCTTC
j_gene: TRBJ2-3; v_gene: TRBV20-1; d_gene: -; abundance: -; CDR3aa: CSATLGDTQYF; CDR3nt: TGCAGTGCTACACTGGGGGATACGCAGTATTTT
j_gene: TRBJ2-1; v_gene: TRBV5-1; d_gene: -; abundance: -; CDR3aa: CASSFDRAYNEQFF; CDR3nt: TGCGCCAGCAGCTTTGACAGAGCCTACAATGAGCAGTTCTTC
j_gene: TRBJ2-7; v_gene: TRBV21-1; d_gene: -; abundance: -; CDR3aa: CASSKSFAGTHLSYEQYF; CDR3nt: TGTGCCAGCAGCAAGAGTTTTGCAGGGACCCACCTCTCCTACGAGCAGTACTTC
j_gene: TRBJ2-6; v_gene: TRBV19; d_gene: -; abundance: -; CDR3aa: CASSIGPTRGKLTGANVLTF; CDR3nt: TGTGCCAGTAGTATAGGCCCGACGAGGGGCAAGCTAACTGGGGCCAACGTCCTGACTTTC
j_gene: TRBJ1-6; v_gene: TRBV5-1; d_gene: -; abundance: -; CDR3aa: CASSASTSTPSPLHF; CDR3nt: TGCGCCAGCAGCGCGTCGACATCTACCCCTTCACCCCTCCACTTT
j_gene: TRBJ1-1; v_gene: TRBV6-5; d_gene: -; abundance: once; CDR3aa: CASSFDREAFF; CDR3nt: TGTGCCAGCAGTTTCGACAGGGAAGCTTTCTTT
j_gene: TRBJ2-1; v_gene: TRBV5-1; d_gene: TRBD2; abundance: -; CDR3aa: CASNLAGDREQFF; CDR3nt: TGCGCCAGCAATCTAGCGGGGGACAGAGAGCAGTTCTTC
j_gene: TRBJ2-1; v_gene: TRBV4-2; d_gene: -; abundance: -; CDR3aa: CASSQPSSVVWQFF; CDR3nt: TGTGCCAGCAGCCAGCCCAGTAGTGTTGTCTGGCAGTTCTTC
j_gene: TRBJ1-2; v_gene: TRBV4-2; d_gene: TRBD1; abundance: -; CDR3aa: CASSLPGTGGGDGYTF; CDR3nt: TGTGCCAGCAGCCTACCCGGGACAGGGGGCGGTGATGGCTACACCTTC
j_gene: TRBJ1-4; v_gene: TRBV6-5; d_gene: -; abundance: -; CDR3aa: CASSYGQNEKLFF; CDR3nt: TGTGCCAGCAGTTACGGGCAGAACGAAAAACTGTTTTTT
j_gene: TRBJ2-2; v_gene: TRBV18; d_gene: -; abundance: -; CDR3aa: CASSPQGDGELFF; CDR3nt: TGTGCCAGCTCACCGCAGGGCGACGGGGAGCTGTTTTTT
j_gene: TRBJ1-5; v_gene: TRBV6-1; d_gene: -; abundance: -; CDR3aa: CASTHQRQPQHF; CDR3nt: TGTGCCAGCACCCACCAGAGGCAGCCCCAGCATTTT
j_gene: TRBJ2-7; v_gene: TRBV5-1; d_gene: -; abundance: -; CDR3aa: CASSLEANHEQYF; CDR3nt: TGCGCCAGCAGCTTGGAAGCCAACCACGAGCAGTACTTC
j_gene: TRBJ2-1; v_gene: TRBV15; d_gene: -; abundance: -; CDR3aa: CATREDGSGFYNEQFF; CDR3nt: TGTGCCACACGGGAAGATGGCTCTGGCTTCTACAATGAGCAGTTCTTC
j_gene: TRBJ2-1; v_gene: TRBV30; d_gene: TRBD2; abundance: -; CDR3aa: CAWSEGLDRFF; CDR3nt: TGTGCCTGGAGTGAAGGACTAGATAGGTTCTTC
j_gene: TRBJ1-3; v_gene: TRBV5-1; d_gene: -; abundance: -; CDR3aa: CASSLGRAGNTIYF; CDR3nt: TGCGCCAGCAGCTTGGGCAGGGCTGGAAACACCATATATTTT
j_gene: TRBJ2-7; v_gene: TRBV5-5; d_gene: TRBD1; abundance: -; CDR3aa: CASSSQGRIEQYF; CDR3nt: TGTGCCAGTAGTTCACAGGGGCGGATCGAGCAGTACTTC
j_gene: TRBJ1-1; v_gene: TRBV19; d_gene: -; abundance: -; CDR3aa: CASTNGWRNTEAFF; CDR3nt: TGTGCCAGCACGAACGGTTGGAGGAACACTGAAGCTTTCTTT
j_gene: TRBJ2-7; v_gene: TRBV5-1; d_gene: TRBD1; abundance: -; CDR3aa: CASSLGTGYLEQYF; CDR3nt: TGCGCCAGCAGCTTGGGGACAGGGTATCTCGAGCAGTACTTC
j_gene: TRBJ2-7; v_gene: TRBV2; d_gene: -; abundance: many; CDR3aa: CASSVYEQYF; CDR3nt: TGTGCCAGCAGTGTCTACGAGCAGTACTTC
j_gene: TRBJ1-1; v_gene: TRBV7-2; d_gene: -; abundance: -; CDR3aa: CASSRDRNTEAFF; CDR3nt: TGTGCCAGCAGCCGCGATAGGAACACTGAAGCTTTCTTT